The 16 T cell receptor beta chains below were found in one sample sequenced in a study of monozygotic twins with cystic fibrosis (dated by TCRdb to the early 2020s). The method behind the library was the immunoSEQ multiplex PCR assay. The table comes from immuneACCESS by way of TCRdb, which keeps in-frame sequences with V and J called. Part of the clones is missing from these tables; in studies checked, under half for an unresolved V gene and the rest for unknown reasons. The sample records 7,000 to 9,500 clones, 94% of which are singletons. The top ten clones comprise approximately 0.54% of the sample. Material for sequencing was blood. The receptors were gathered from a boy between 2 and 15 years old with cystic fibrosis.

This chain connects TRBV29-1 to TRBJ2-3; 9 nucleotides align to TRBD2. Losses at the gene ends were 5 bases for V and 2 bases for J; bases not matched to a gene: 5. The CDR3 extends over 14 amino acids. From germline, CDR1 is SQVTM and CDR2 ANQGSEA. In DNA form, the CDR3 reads TGCAGCGTTAGAGCGGGGGGACCCACAGATACGCAGTATTTT. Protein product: CSVRAGGPTDTQYF.

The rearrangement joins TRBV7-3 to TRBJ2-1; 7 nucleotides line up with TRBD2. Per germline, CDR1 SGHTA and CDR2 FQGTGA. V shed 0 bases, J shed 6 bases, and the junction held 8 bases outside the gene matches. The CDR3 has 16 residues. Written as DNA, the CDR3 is TGTGCCAGCAGCTTAACTTTTGGCGGGGGAGGCAATGAGCAGTTCTTC. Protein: CASSLTFGGGGNEQFF.

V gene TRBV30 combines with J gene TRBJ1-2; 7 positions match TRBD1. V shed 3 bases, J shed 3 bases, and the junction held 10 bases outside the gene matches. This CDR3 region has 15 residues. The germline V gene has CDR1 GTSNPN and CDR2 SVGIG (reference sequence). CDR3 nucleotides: TGTGCCTGGAGCCTCGACAGGGAAGGAGACTATGGCTACACCTTC. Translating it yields CAWSLDREGDYGYTF. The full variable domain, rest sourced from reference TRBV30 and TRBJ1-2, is SQTIHQWPATLVQPVGSPLSLECTVEGTSNPNLYWYRQAAGRGLQLLFYSVGIGQISSEVPQNLSASRPQDRQFILSSKKLLLSDSGFYLCAWSLDREGDYGYTFGSGTRLTVV.

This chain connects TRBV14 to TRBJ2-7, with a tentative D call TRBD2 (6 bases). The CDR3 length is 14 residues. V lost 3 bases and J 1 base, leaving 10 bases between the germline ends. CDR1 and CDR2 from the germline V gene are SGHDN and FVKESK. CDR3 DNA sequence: TGTGCCAGCAGCCATTGGGACTCGTCCTACGAGCAGTACTTC. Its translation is CASSHWDSSYEQYF.

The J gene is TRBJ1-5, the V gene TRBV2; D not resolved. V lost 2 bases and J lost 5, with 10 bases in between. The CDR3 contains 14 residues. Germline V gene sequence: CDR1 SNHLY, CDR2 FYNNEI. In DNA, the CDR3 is TGTGCCAGCAGTGAAAGAGACCGCTATCAGCCCCAGCATTTT. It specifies CASSERDRYQPQHF.

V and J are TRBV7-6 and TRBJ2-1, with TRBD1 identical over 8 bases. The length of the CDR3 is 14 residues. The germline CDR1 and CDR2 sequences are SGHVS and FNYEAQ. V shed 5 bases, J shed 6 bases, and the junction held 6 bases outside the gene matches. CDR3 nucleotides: TGTGCCAGCAGCCACGGACAGGGAGGCAATGAGCAGTTCTTC. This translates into CASSHGQGGNEQFF.

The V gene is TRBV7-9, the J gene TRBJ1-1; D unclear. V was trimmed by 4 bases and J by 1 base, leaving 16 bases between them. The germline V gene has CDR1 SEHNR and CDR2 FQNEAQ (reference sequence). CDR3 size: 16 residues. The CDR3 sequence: CASSSTIQYRNTEAFF. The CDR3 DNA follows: TGTGCCAGCAGCTCCACCATTCAGTATAGGAACACTGAAGCTTTCTTT.

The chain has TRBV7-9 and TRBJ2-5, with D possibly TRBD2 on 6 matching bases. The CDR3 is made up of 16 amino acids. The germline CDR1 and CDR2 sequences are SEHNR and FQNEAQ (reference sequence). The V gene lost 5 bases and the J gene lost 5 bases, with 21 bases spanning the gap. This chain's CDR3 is CASSPPRLVLRETQYF. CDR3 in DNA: TGTGCCAGCAGCCCACCCAGACTAGTTCTACGGGAGACCCAGTACTTC.

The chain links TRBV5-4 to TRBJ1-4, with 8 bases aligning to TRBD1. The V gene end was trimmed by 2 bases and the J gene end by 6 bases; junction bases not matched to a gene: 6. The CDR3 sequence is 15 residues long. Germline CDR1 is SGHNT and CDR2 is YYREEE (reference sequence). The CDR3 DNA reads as TGTGCCAGCAGCTTTTCGACAGGGGTACATGAAAAACTGTTTTTT. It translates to CASSFSTGVHEKLFF.

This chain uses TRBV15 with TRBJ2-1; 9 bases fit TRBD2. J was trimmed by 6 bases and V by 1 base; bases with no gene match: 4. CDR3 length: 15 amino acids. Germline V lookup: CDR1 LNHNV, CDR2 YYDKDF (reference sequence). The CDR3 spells CATSRVGGGANEQFF. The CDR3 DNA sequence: TGTGCCACCAGCAGAGTCGGCGGGGGGGCCAATGAGCAGTTCTTC. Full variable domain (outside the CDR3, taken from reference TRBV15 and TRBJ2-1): DAMVIQNPRYQVTQFGKPVTLSCSQTLNHNVMYWYQQKSSQAPKLLFHYYDKDFNNEADTPDNFQSRRPNTSFCFLDIRSPGLGDTAMYLCATSRVGGGANEQFFGPGTRLTVL.

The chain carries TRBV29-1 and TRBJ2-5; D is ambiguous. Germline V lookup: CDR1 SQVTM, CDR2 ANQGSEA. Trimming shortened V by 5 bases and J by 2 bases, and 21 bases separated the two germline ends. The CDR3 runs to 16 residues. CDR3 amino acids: CSVPHKTSFRQETQYF. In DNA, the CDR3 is TGCAGCGTTCCTCACAAGACATCCTTCAGGCAAGAGACCCAGTACTTC.

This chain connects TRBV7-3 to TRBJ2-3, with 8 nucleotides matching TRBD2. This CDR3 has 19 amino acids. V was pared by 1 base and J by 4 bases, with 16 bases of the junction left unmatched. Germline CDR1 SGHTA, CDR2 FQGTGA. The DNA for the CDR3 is TGTGCCAGCAGCTTAAACCCCTCGTTATATGGACTAGCCTCAGATACGCAGTATTTT. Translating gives CASSLNPSLYGLASDTQYF.

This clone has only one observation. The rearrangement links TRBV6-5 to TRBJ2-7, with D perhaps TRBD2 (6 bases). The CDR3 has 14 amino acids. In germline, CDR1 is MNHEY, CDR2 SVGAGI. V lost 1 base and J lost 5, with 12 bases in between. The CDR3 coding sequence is TGTGCCAGCAGTTACTGGGGGGATTATGACGAGCAGTACTTC. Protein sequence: CASSYWGDYDEQYF.

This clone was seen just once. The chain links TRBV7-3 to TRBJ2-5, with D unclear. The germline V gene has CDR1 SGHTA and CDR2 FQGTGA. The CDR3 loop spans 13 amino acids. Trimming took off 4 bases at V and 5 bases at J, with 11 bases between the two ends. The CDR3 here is CASSSWMGETQYF. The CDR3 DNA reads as TGTGCCAGCAGCTCGTGGATGGGGGAGACCCAGTACTTC.

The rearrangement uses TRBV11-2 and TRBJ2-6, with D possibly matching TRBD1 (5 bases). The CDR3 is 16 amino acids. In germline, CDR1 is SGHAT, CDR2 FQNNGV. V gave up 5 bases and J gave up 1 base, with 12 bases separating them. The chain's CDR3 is CASSQSQGSGANVLTF. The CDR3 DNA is TGTGCCAGCAGCCAAAGTCAGGGTTCTGGGGCCAACGTCCTGACTTTC. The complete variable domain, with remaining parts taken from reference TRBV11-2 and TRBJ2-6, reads EAGVAQSPRYKIIEKRQSVAFWCNPISGHATLYWYQQILGQGPKLLIQFQNNGVVDDSQLPKDRFSAERLKGVDSTLKIQPAKLEDSAVYLCASSQSQGSGANVLTFGAGSRLTVL.

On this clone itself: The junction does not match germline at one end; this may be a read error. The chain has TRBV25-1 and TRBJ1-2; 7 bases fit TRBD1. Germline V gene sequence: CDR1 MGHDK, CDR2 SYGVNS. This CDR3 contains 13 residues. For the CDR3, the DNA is TGTGCCAGCAGTGAATGGGACAGCTATCGCTACACCTTC. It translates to CASSEWDSYRYTF.